This T cell receptor (beta chain) was sequenced in a study of breast tumors, draining lymph nodes, adjacent tissues. Whole-study results and caveats: Tumor repertoires ranked between lymph nodes and nontumor tissue in diversity, with V and J gene preferences. Data only fit, rather than demonstrated, lymph node origin of most tumor T cells. Data fit most tumor T cells coming from lymph node, expanding in tumor. Compared with basal-like, luminal-like tumors shared significantly more repertoire with nontumor tissue.

TCRdb analysed the multiplex PCR reads with MiXCR anew, one entry per CDR3 protein. The sample shows 20,000 to 30,000 distinct CDR3 sequences, about 25% of them seen only once. V shed 5 bases, J shed 4 bases, and the junction held 5 bases outside the gene matches. From germline, CDR1 is DFQATT and CDR2 SNEGSKA (reference sequence). The CDR3 extends over 12 amino acids. At least ten counts were recorded for this clonotype. What it recognizes is unknown. This receptor was obtained from a female donor with breast cancer. Some clones in this sample may be carry-over from other donors' samples. The sample consisted of breast tumor tissue. The genes are TRBV20-1 and TRBJ2-7; 7 positions agree with TRBD2. CDR3 protein: CSAYNGRYEQYF. The CDR3 DNA reads as TGCAGTGCTTACAACGGGAGGTACGAGCAGTACTTC.